Included here is one T cell receptor (beta chain) sequence, with context. The sample originates from a study of control samples from healthy donors and cancer patients. Per the germline V gene, CDR1 is MDHEN and CDR2 is SYDVKM. V gave up 5 bases and J gave up 6 bases, with 11 bases separating them. The CDR3 consists of 13 residues. Sequenced by immunoSEQ multiplex PCR; TCRdb stores in-frame clones only, minus some. The sample has around 180,000 clones, roughly 92% seen once; the top ten hold around 1.5%. This TCR was sampled from a woman younger than 30 in good health. The sequenced material came from blood. This chain uses TRBV28 with TRBJ1-5; possibly TRBD1 for D (6 bases). The CDR3 here is CASSLQGSQPQHF. The CDR3 bases are TGTGCCAGCAGTCTACAGGGAAGTCAGCCCCAGCATTTT.